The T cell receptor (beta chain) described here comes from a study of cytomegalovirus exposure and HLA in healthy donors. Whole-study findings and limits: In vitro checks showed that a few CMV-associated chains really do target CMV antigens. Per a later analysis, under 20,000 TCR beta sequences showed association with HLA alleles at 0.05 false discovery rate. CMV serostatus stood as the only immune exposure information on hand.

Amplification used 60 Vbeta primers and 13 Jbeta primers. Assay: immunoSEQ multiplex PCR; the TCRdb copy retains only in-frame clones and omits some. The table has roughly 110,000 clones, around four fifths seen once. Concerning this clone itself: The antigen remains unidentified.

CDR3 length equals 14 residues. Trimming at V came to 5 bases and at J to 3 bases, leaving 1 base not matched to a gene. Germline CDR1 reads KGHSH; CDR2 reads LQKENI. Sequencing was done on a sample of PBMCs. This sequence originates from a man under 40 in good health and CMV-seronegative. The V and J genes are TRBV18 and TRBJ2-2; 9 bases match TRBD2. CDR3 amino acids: CASSLAGDTGELFF. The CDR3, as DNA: TGTGCCAGCTCATTAGCGGGAGACACCGGGGAGCTGTTTTTT.